The 13 T cell receptor beta chains listed next were all sequenced from one sample in a study of T cells in Graves' hyperthyroidism and ophthalmopathy. Amplified TCR beta CDR3 regions derived from RNA transcripts. Carried out on the TCR CDR3, a first-round RT-PCR used the HTBI primer set. TCRdb reprocessed the multiplex PCR reads via MiXCR and lists one record per CDR3 protein. This sample carries about 590,000 distinct CDR3 sequences, around 14% of them seen once, and the ten largest clones take about 7%. Sequencing was carried out using blood. The receptors shown here come from a woman in her twenties or thirties with Graves' hyperthyroidism.

This clonotype was seen ten or more times. The gene calls are TRBV2 and TRBJ2-6; TRBD1 matches 9 bases. Germline V CDR1 and CDR2: SNHLY, FYNNEI. After removal of 8 bases from V and 3 bases from J, the junction contained 5 bases not matched to a gene. This CDR3 region has 15 residues. In DNA form, the CDR3 reads TGTGCCAGCTCAGGACAGGGGATTGGGGCCAACGTCCTGACTTTC. Its protein product is CASSGQGIGANVLTF. The full variable domain, completed using reference TRBV2 and TRBJ2-6, is EPEVTQTPSHQVTQMGQEVILRCVPISNHLYFYWYRQILGQKVEFLVSFYNNEISEKSEIFDDQFSVERPDGSNFTLKIRSTKLEDSAMYFCASSGQGIGANVLTFGAGSRLTVL.

The J gene is TRBJ2-3, the V gene TRBV6-6; D uncertain. Per the germline V gene, CDR1 is MNHNY and CDR2 is SVGAGI (reference sequence). Trimming removed 0 bases at V and 2 bases at J, with 18 bases between. The CDR3 totals 18 residues. DNA of the CDR3: TGTGCCAGCAGTTACTCGGTGCCCGTCCAGTCTATCACAGATACGCAGTATTTT. Translated: CASSYSVPVQSITDTQYF.

Only a few counts were recorded for this clonotype. J is TRBJ2-1 and V is TRBV14; tentatively, D is TRBD2 (6 bases). Germline CDR1 SGHDN, CDR2 FVKESK. The CDR3 has 16 amino acids. V lost 0 bases to trimming and J lost 11 bases, with 20 bases between them. The CDR3, as DNA: TGTGCCAGCAGCCAAGATAATCAGCGGGCGGGTGTTAAGCAGTTCTTC. Translation: CASSQDNQRAGVKQFF.

The rearrangement links TRBV4-3 to TRBJ2-7; perhaps D is TRBD1 or TRBD2 (5 bases each). V lost 7 bases to trimming and J lost 3 bases, with 19 bases between them. This CDR3 region has 15 residues. Germline V gene data show CDR1 as LGHNA and CDR2 as YSLEER. The CDR3 DNA is TGCGCCAGCACCGCTACGACCGGGACCCTCTACGAGCAGTACTTC. The encoded protein is CASTATTGTLYEQYF.

This clonotype showed up many times. The chain links TRBV6-4 to TRBJ2-3, with TRBD2 matching 10 bases. The CDR3 extends over 17 amino acids. V lost 9 bases and J lost 0; bases outside the gene matches: 12. The germline V gene encodes CDR1 MRHNA and CDR2 SNTAGT. CDR3 in DNA: TGTGCCAGTTCTACCGGGACTAGCGACGGAAGCACAGATACGCAGTATTTT. It encodes CASSTGTSDGSTDTQYF.

This sequence joins TRBV4-1 and TRBJ2-1; 13 bases agree with TRBD2. The V and J ends lost 3 bases and 7 bases, in that order; junction bases with no gene match: 6. The CDR3 has 16 residues. Per germline, CDR1 MGHRA and CDR2 YSYEKL. CDR3 amino acids: CASSQWTSGSGNEQFF. The CDR3 bases are TGCGCCAGCAGCCAGTGGACTAGCGGGAGTGGGAATGAGCAGTTCTTC.

V and J are TRBV20-1 and TRBJ1-1, with 9 bases aligning to TRBD1. After removal of 0 bases from V and 5 bases from J, the junction contained 7 bases not matched to a gene. Per germline, CDR1 DFQATT and CDR2 SNEGSKA (reference sequence). This CDR3 has 15 residues. The DNA for the CDR3 is TGCAGTGCTAGAGAAAAGGGACAGGGTTTAACTGAAGCTTTCTTT. Protein product: CSAREKGQGLTEAFF.

This clonotype was observed a handful of times. This chain uses TRBV19 with TRBJ2-7; D unclear. This CDR3 is 14 amino acids long. The germline V gene encodes CDR1 LNHDA and CDR2 SQIVND (reference sequence). Trimming took off 3 bases at V and 2 bases at J, with 11 bases between the two ends. The CDR3, as DNA: TGTGCCAGTAGTATGAGGCACTGGACCTACGAGCAGTACTTC. This translates into CASSMRHWTYEQYF.

This clonotype has at least ten counts. This chain uses TRBV3-1 with TRBJ1-2; tentatively, D is TRBD1 (5 bases). CDR1 and CDR2 (germline): LGHDT, YNNKEL (reference sequence). Trimming left V 3 bases short and J 4 bases short, with 12 bases between. CDR3 length: 14 residues. CDR3 region: CASSQQTDFYGYTF. CDR3 nucleotide sequence: TGTGCCAGCAGCCAGCAGACAGACTTCTATGGCTACACCTTC.

This clonotype was detected ten times or more. The chain joins TRBV9 to TRBJ2-3, with D possibly TRBD2 on 6 matching bases. CDR3 size: 16 residues. The V gene's germline CDR1 is SGDLS and CDR2 YYNGEE. The germline V and J ends were trimmed by 4 bases and 5 bases, with 20 bases remaining between them. CDR3: CASSFRGSGWLDTQYF. Written as DNA, the CDR3 is TGTGCCAGCAGCTTCCGTGGTAGCGGCTGGTTAGATACGCAGTATTTT.

This clonotype was found many times. The chain uses TRBV20-1 and TRBJ2-3, with TRBD2 as a possible D gene (6 bases). Trimming stripped 5 bases from V and 2 bases from J, with 17 bases between. CDR1 DFQATT and CDR2 SNEGSKA come from the germline V gene (reference sequence). This CDR3 is 15 amino acids long. The CDR3 loop reads CSASPAGLLTDTQYF. The DNA for the CDR3 is TGCAGTGCTTCCCCGGCGGGACTCCTCACAGATACGCAGTATTTT.

Of note for this clonotype: A much larger clone lies a single base off, so this may be a read error. V usage is TRBV7-2 and J usage is TRBJ2-3; 16 nucleotides line up with TRBD2. V was pared by 1 base and J by 1 base, with 2 bases of the junction left unmatched. CDR3 length: 18 amino acids. CDR1 is SGHTA, CDR2 FQGNSA, per germline. The CDR3 DNA reads TGTGCCAGCAGCTTAGGGGGGACTAGCGGGAGGGGCACAGATACGCAGTATTTT. Its protein product is CASSLGGTSGRGTDTQYF.

This chain uses TRBV12-3 or TRBV12-4 with TRBJ2-2; 10 bases are shared with TRBD2. This CDR3 contains 16 residues. V was clipped by 4 bases and J by 2 bases; unmatched bases: 4. CDR3 amino acids: CASSSLAGDNTGELFF. The CDR3 bases are TGTGCCAGCAGTTCCCTAGCGGGAGACAACACCGGGGAGCTGTTTTTT.